What follows are 20 T cell receptor beta chains derived from one specimen sequenced in a study of molecular identifiers for immune sequencing clone quantification. One entry per CDR3 protein, called by TCRdb with MiXCR from the PCR reads. The data hold nearly 55,000 distinct CDR3 sequences, with about a third observed a single time. Sequenced: naive CD8+ T cells from blood, with Jurkat cell RNA spiked in. Subset noted: FACS-sorted CD8+CD4-CCR7+CD45RA+ naive T cells. Receptors originate from a human donor in good health. Some libraries in this study had Jurkat cell RNA spiked in.

Of note for this clonotype: One base away lies a much larger clone, so this may be a sequencing read error. V is TRBV4-1 and J is TRBJ2-1, with D unresolved. The germline gives CDR1 MGHRA, CDR2 YSYEKL. The length of the CDR3 is 12 residues. In DNA form, the CDR3 reads TGCGCCAGCAGCCACAGATACAAAGAGCAGTTCTTC. Protein sequence: CASSHRYKEQFF.

Turning to this clonotype: A much bigger clone sits one base away, suggesting this may be a read error. The chain combines TRBV7-6 with TRBJ2-7; D remains ambiguous. The CDR3 is 14 amino acids. CDR1 and CDR2 (germline): SGHVS, FNYEAQ. CDR3 protein: CACSLATRPYEQYF. CDR3 in DNA: TGTGCCTGCAGCTTGGCCACCAGGCCCTACGAGCAGTACTTC. Variable domain in full (rest from reference TRBV7-6 and TRBJ2-7): GAGVSQSPRYKVTKRGQDVALRCDPISGHVSLYWYRQALGQGPEFLTYFNYEAQQDKSGLPNDRFSAERPEGSISTLTIQRTEQRDSAMYRCACSLATRPYEQYFGPGTRLTVT.

Comments on this clonotype: A junction boundary mismatches the germline segment, possibly from a read error. The chain carries TRBV19 and TRBJ2-2; D might be TRBD2 (7 bases). Germline V lookup: CDR1 LNHDA, CDR2 SQIVND (reference sequence). This CDR3 has 17 residues. CDR3 region: CASSPEGGARNAGELFF. As DNA, the CDR3 is TGTGCCAGTAGTCCCGAGGGGGGGGCGCGGAACGCCGGGGAGCTGTTTTTT.

Details on this clonotype: A much larger clone lies one base from this, so it may be a read error. The rearrangement uses TRBV28 and TRBJ1-1; D remains ambiguous. CDR3 length: 12 amino acids. Germline-derived CDR1 and CDR2 are MDHEN and SYDVKM. CDR3: CASSPLNTGAFF. The DNA of the CDR3 is TGTGCCAGCAGCCCGTTGAACACTGGAGCTTTCTTT. The full variable domain, completed using reference TRBV28 and TRBJ1-1, is DVKVTQSSRYLVKRTGEKVFLECVQDMDHENMFWYRQDPGLGLRLIYFSYDVKMKEKGDIPEGYSVSREKKERFSLILESASTNQTSMYLCASSPLNTGAFFGQGTRLTVV.

The sample holds many counts of this clonotype. The chain links TRBV20-1 to TRBJ2-5; no reliable D call. Trimming took 5 bases from V and 1 from J, leaving 8 bases between them. The CDR3 sequence is 12 residues long. Germline V gene sequence: CDR1 DFQATT, CDR2 SNEGSKA (reference sequence). The CDR3 reads CSALDTQETQYF. CDR3 DNA sequence: TGCAGTGCTCTTGACACCCAAGAGACCCAGTACTTC.

The chain links TRBV12-3 or TRBV12-4 to TRBJ2-7, with 7 bases matching TRBD1. This CDR3 is built from 12 residues. Unmatched junction bases numbered 6, after V lost 7 bases and J lost 6 bases. CDR3 protein: CASKQGFGEQYF. The CDR3 bases are TGTGCCAGCAAACAGGGGTTCGGCGAGCAGTACTTC.

This chain connects TRBV28 to TRBJ2-3; D not certain. CDR1 is MDHEN, CDR2 SYDVKM, per germline. The CDR3 has 12 residues. Trimming left V 3 bases short and J 6 bases short, with 7 bases between. CDR3 DNA: TGTGCCAGCAGTTTCTATCTTGATACGCAGTATTTT. Protein: CASSFYLDTQYF.

The rearrangement joins TRBV7-9 to TRBJ2-5, with D hard to call. This CDR3 has 12 residues. V shed 6 bases and J shed 4 bases, with 9 bases lying between them. Germline CDR1 reads SEHNR; CDR2 reads FQNEAQ (reference sequence). CDR3 in amino acids: CASSLARETQYF. The CDR3 DNA reads TGTGCCAGCAGTTTGGCGAGAGAGACCCAGTACTTC.

The CDR3 region has the DNA TGTGCCAGCAGGGTGACAGGATCCACCGGGGAGCTGTTTTTT. This codes for CASRVTGSTGELFF. The rearrangement links TRBV25-1 to TRBJ2-2, with D perhaps TRBD1 (6 bases). Germline V CDR1 and CDR2: MGHDK, SYGVNS. Trimming took 6 bases from V and 4 from J, leaving 12 bases between them. This CDR3 has 14 residues.

This clonotype has more than one count but fewer than ten. This chain connects TRBV13 to TRBJ2-3, with D maybe TRBD1 (6 bases). Germline-derived CDR1 and CDR2 are PRHDT and FYEKMQ (reference sequence). Trimming left V 4 bases short and J 6 bases short, with 11 bases between. CDR3 length: 13 amino acids. CDR3 sequence (DNA): TGTGCCAGCAGCTCCGCGAGGGGGGATACGCAGTATTTT. Amino acids: CASSSARGDTQYF.

This clonotype occurred many times. The chain combines TRBV24-1 with TRBJ2-3; 8 bases are shared with TRBD2. The germline CDR1 and CDR2 sequences are KGHDR and SFDVKD. With V trimmed by 5 bases and J by 2 bases, 5 bases remained unmatched. The CDR3 runs 15 residues. The CDR3 sequence: CATSATSGYTDTQYF. Written as DNA, the CDR3 is TGTGCCACCAGTGCTACTAGCGGATACACAGATACGCAGTATTTT.

This clonotype has just a few counts. The chain joins TRBV6-5 to TRBJ2-3; 11 bases are a match to TRBD2. The CDR3 is 16 amino acids. Germline CDR1 and CDR2: MNHEY and SVGAGI. Unmatched junction bases numbered 2, after V lost 2 bases and J lost 1 base. CDR3 region: CASSYKGLAGTDTQYF. The CDR3 nucleotides read TGTGCCAGCAGTTACAAGGGACTAGCGGGCACAGATACGCAGTATTTT.

The genes are TRBV29-1 and TRBJ1-2; D is unclear. The CDR3 spans 13 residues. From germline, CDR1 is SQVTM and CDR2 ANQGSEA. Trimming left V 4 bases short and J 0 bases short, with 9 bases between. This CDR3 is CSVVDRSNYGYTF. Here the CDR3 DNA reads TGCAGCGTTGTTGACCGTTCTAACTATGGCTACACCTTC.

This clonotype has at least ten counts. The rearrangement joins TRBV13 to TRBJ1-4; a weak D match, TRBD1 (5 bases). CDR1 and CDR2 from the germline V gene are PRHDT and FYEKMQ (reference sequence). The CDR3 totals 15 residues. V was pared by 5 bases and J by 0 bases, with 10 bases between. The DNA for the CDR3 is TGTGCCAGCAGCCGCGGGACTGCAACTAATGAAAAACTGTTTTTT. Encoded protein: CASSRGTATNEKLFF.

This chain connects TRBV10-3 to TRBJ2-1, with 13 bases that match TRBD2. The CDR3 loop spans 16 amino acids. Trimming removed 8 bases from V and 0 bases from J; junction bases left unmatched: 4. Germline V gene lookup returns CDR1 ENHRY and CDR2 SYGVKD. In nucleotides, the CDR3 is TGTGCCATCGGGACTAGCGGGGTTGCCTCCTACAATGAGCAGTTCTTC. Translating gives CAIGTSGVASYNEQFF.

A word on this clonotype: Sequence at one end of the junction differs from germline and may be a read error. V is TRBV7-2 and J is TRBJ2-2; 11 bases map to TRBD2. This CDR3 region has 18 residues. Germline V gives CDR1 SGHTA, CDR2 FQGNSA. Written as DNA, the CDR3 is TGTGCCAGCAAAAAGGGGACTAGCGGCCCCTGGGGCGCCGGGGAGCTGTTATTT. It encodes CASKKGTSGPWGAGELLF.

Note on this clonotype: Germline is not matched at one junction end, which may reflect a read error. The chain combines TRBV29-1 with TRBJ2-1; D possibly uses TRBD1 or TRBD2 (5 bases each). Germline CDR1 and CDR2: SQVTM and ANQGSEA. The CDR3 runs to 12 residues. The CDR3: CCVEGTYNEQFF. The CDR3 DNA reads as TGCTGCGTTGAGGGGACGTACAATGAGCAGTTCTTC.

This clonotype was found many times. The rearrangement joins TRBV7-6 to TRBJ2-7, with D possibly being TRBD1 (6 bases). The CDR3 is made up of 14 amino acids. The germline V gene encodes CDR1 SGHVS and CDR2 FNYEAQ. V lost 2 bases and J lost 7, with 15 bases in between. The chain's CDR3 is CASSLLGAAREQYF. CDR3 bases: TGTGCCAGCAGCTTACTGGGGGCGGCAAGGGAGCAGTACTTC.

The rearrangement uses TRBV20-1 and TRBJ2-1; D not resolved. V lost 7 bases, J lost 0 bases, and 7 bases lay in between. In germline, CDR1 is DFQATT, CDR2 SNEGSKA (reference sequence). The CDR3 covers 12 residues. CDR3 in DNA: TGCAGTGTTCTAGTCTCCTACAATGAGCAGTTCTTC. The encoded protein is CSVLVSYNEQFF.

J is TRBJ2-1 and V is TRBV29-1, with D hard to call. CDR1 and CDR2 (germline): SQVTM, ANQGSEA. The CDR3 has 13 amino acids. V was cut by 7 bases and J by 0 bases, with 10 bases left in between. DNA for the CDR3: TGCAGCGCTACAGTGGGCTCCTACAATGAGCAGTTCTTC. It is translated as CSATVGSYNEQFF.